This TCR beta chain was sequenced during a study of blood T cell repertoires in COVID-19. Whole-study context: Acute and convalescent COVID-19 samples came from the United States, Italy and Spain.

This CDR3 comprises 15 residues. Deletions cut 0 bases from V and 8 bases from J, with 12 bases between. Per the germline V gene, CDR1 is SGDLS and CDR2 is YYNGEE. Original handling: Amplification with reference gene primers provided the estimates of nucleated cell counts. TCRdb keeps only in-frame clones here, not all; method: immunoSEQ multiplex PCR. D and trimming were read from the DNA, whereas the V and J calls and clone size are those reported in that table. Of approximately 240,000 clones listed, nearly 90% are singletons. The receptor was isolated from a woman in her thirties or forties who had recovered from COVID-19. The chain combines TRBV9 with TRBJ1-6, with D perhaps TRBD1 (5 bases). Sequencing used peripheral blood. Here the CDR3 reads CASSVARAKDSPLHF. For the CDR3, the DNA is TGTGCCAGCAGCGTAGCCAGGGCGAAGGATTCACCCCTCCACTTT.